One sample yielded the 23 T cell receptor beta chains listed below, sequenced in a study of T cell responses to AZD1222 COVID-19 vaccine. The repertoire was sequenced with immunoSEQ multiplex PCR; TCRdb's copy has only in-frame clones and lacks some. The data contain about 70,000 clones, 88% of them seen just once; the ten biggest clones take up approximately 4.8%. The sample in question was peripheral blood, obtained 28 days after the second dose of the MenACWY control vaccine. All receptors derive from an adult who received the MenACWY meningococcal vaccine as a control.

The rearrangement uses TRBV6-5 and TRBJ1-5; the D gene is possibly TRBD1 (6 bases). The CDR3 is 15 amino acids. Germline CDR1 is MNHEY and CDR2 is SVGAGI. Trimming shortened V by 5 bases and J by 3 bases, and 14 bases separated the two germline ends. This CDR3 reads CASSPRGGHNQPQHF. For the CDR3, the DNA is TGTGCCAGCAGTCCCCGGGGGGGGCACAATCAGCCCCAGCATTTT.

This clone occurred once. This chain connects TRBV11-3 to TRBJ1-1, with D hard to call. V was trimmed by 5 bases and J by 1 base, leaving 8 bases between them. CDR1 is SGHNT, CDR2 YENEEA, per germline. This CDR3 region has 13 residues. CDR3: CASSGRGNTEAFF. The DNA of the CDR3 is TGTGCCAGCAGCGGCCGGGGGAACACTGAAGCTTTCTTT.

The CDR3 loop is CASSSDTGLDEKLFF. CDR3 DNA sequence: TGTGCCAGCAGTTCTGACACAGGGCTGGATGAAAAACTGTTTTTT. The chain links TRBV28 to TRBJ1-4; D may be TRBD1 (6 bases). Germline V gene data show CDR1 as MDHEN and CDR2 as SYDVKM. Between the trimmed V and J ends, which lost 4 bases and 6 bases, there was a span of 15 bases. This CDR3 spans 15 amino acids.

The rearrangement uses TRBV6-5 and TRBJ1-4, with TRBD1 matching over 7 bases. J was trimmed by 7 bases and V by 6 bases; bases with no gene match: 8. The CDR3 runs 14 residues. Germline values: CDR1 MNHEY, CDR2 SVGAGI. The CDR3: CASSRQGGSEKLFF. The CDR3 bases are TGTGCCAGCAGCCGACAGGGTGGGAGTGAAAAACTGTTTTTT.

This clone was detected only once. The CDR3 nucleotides are TGTGCCAGCAGCTTGGGGGGACTGTACTCTGGAAACACCATATATTTT. Its protein is CASSLGGLYSGNTIYF. This chain connects TRBV5-4 to TRBJ1-3; TRBD1 might be the D (5 bases). The germline V gene encodes CDR1 SGHNT and CDR2 YYREEE (reference sequence). Between the trimmed V and J ends, which lost 0 bases and 0 bases, there was a span of 10 bases. The CDR3 covers 16 residues.

The chain joins TRBV29-1 to TRBJ2-5; D possibly corresponds to TRBD2 (5 bases). Germline lookup yields CDR1 SQVTM and CDR2 ANQGSEA. V was trimmed by 4 bases and J by 4 bases, leaving 10 bases between them. This CDR3 contains 12 residues. CDR3 loop: CSVVAQRETQYF. For the CDR3, the DNA is TGCAGCGTTGTAGCGCAGAGAGAGACCCAGTACTTC.

The rearrangement joins TRBV27 to TRBJ1-6; TRBD1 is a possible D gene (6 bases). V shed 8 bases and J shed 3 bases, with 20 bases lying between them. The germline V gene has CDR1 MNHEY and CDR2 SMNVEV (reference sequence). The CDR3 runs 17 residues. DNA for the CDR3: TGTGCCAGCTCCACAGGGATCACTGGGCTCTATAATTCACCCCTCCACTTT. Protein: CASSTGITGLYNSPLHF.

The CDR3 region is CASTGQGSPGELFF. CDR3 DNA: TGTGCCAGCACCGGACAGGGGAGCCCCGGGGAGCTGTTTTTT. V is TRBV3-1 (or the pseudogene TRBV3-2) and J is TRBJ2-2, with 9 bases that match TRBD1. The CDR3 has 14 residues. Per the germline V gene, CDR1 is LGHDT and CDR2 is YNNKEL (reference sequence). V shed 7 bases, J shed 6 bases, and the junction held 6 bases outside the gene matches.

The rearrangement links TRBV18 to TRBJ2-7; weak D call: TRBD2 (6 bases). Germline V gene lookup returns CDR1 KGHSH and CDR2 LQKENI. Trimming removed 1 base at V and 4 bases at J, with 8 bases between. The CDR3 runs to 13 residues. The CDR3 region has the DNA TGTGCCAGCTCACCACAGGGGAGGTACGAGCAGTACTTC. This encodes CASSPQGRYEQYF.

The V gene is TRBV4-1, the J gene TRBJ1-3; 9 bases line up with TRBD1. CDR1 is MGHRA and CDR2 is YSYEKL in the germline V gene. The CDR3 sequence is 17 residues long. J gave up 4 bases and V 1 base, and 8 bases lay outside the gene matches. The DNA for the CDR3 is TGCGCCAGCAGCCAAGGATCACAGGGGGCGGAGGGAAACACCATATATTTT. Translation gives CASSQGSQGAEGNTIYF.

J is TRBJ2-3 and V is TRBV7-8; D may be TRBD1 (6 bases). Trimming took 5 bases from V and 5 from J, leaving 11 bases between them. Germline V gives CDR1 SGHVS, CDR2 FQNEAQ. The CDR3 totals 13 residues. The CDR3 region has the DNA TGTGCCAGCAGCCCTAGGGGGAAAGATACGCAGTATTTT. Protein: CASSPRGKDTQYF.

The chain carries TRBV7-9 and TRBJ1-1, with D hard to call. Germline-derived CDR1 and CDR2 are SEHNR and FQNEAQ (reference sequence). V lost 4 bases, J lost 6 bases, and 18 bases lay in between. The CDR3 has 15 residues. CDR3 region: CASSSPGEPGPEAFF. The CDR3 bases are TGTGCCAGCAGCTCCCCAGGCGAGCCCGGACCTGAAGCTTTCTTT.

This chain joins TRBV5-1 and TRBJ1-5, with 9 nucleotides matching TRBD1. Germline V gene sequence: CDR1 SGHRS, CDR2 YFSETQ. CDR3 length: 15 amino acids. V dropped 4 bases and J dropped 7; count of bases not matched to a gene: 9. The CDR3 nucleotides read TGCGCCAGCAGCCCTTCCGGACAGGGGATGCAGCCCCAGCATTTT. This encodes CASSPSGQGMQPQHF.

The CDR3 sequence: CATSEGANSPLHF. In DNA form, the CDR3 reads TGTGCCACTTCCGAGGGGGCGAATTCACCCCTCCACTTT. The V call is TRBV19, the J call TRBJ1-6; 7 bases are a match to TRBD1. CDR1 is LNHDA, CDR2 SQIVND, per germline (reference sequence). There are 13 residues in the CDR3. Trimming removed 10 bases from V and 7 bases from J; junction bases left unmatched: 7.

The rearrangement links TRBV6-6 to TRBJ1-5, with D perhaps matching TRBD1 (5 bases). The CDR3 contains 15 residues. Germline CDR1 and CDR2: MNHNY and SVGAGI (reference sequence). The ends were cut back, 11 bases at V and 0 bases at J, with 17 bases in the middle. In nucleotides, the CDR3 is TGTGCCGGGGGGGACGGACCCTATAGCAATCAGCCCCAGCATTTT. It codes for CAGGDGPYSNQPQHF.

V and J are TRBV5-1 and TRBJ1-6, with D possibly TRBD1 on 5 matching bases. The CDR3 has 15 amino acids. The ends were cut back, 0 bases at V and 9 bases at J, with 13 bases in the middle. Looked up from germline, CDR1 is SGHRS and CDR2 is YFSETQ. CDR3 in amino acids: CASSLGGREASPLHF. CDR3 coding DNA: TGCGCCAGCAGCTTGGGAGGCAGGGAAGCTTCACCCCTCCACTTT.

The CDR3 DNA sequence: TGCAGCGTTGAAGACCAGGGGGGCACAGATACGCAGTATTTT. This sequence encodes CSVEDQGGTDTQYF. The rearrangement links TRBV29-1 to TRBJ2-3; 7 bases fit TRBD1. CDR1 SQVTM and CDR2 ANQGSEA come from the germline V gene. J gave up 1 base and V 0 bases, and 1 base lay outside the gene matches. The CDR3 contains 14 residues.

The rearrangement uses TRBV30 and TRBJ1-6; D is undetermined. V shed 8 bases and J shed 9 bases, with 20 bases lying between them. Germline-derived CDR1 and CDR2 are GTSNPN and SVGIG (reference sequence). This CDR3 region has 14 residues. In DNA form, the CDR3 reads TGTGCCGCAAACAAGGCGGCTGGAACTTCACCCCTCCACTTT. Translating it yields CAANKAAGTSPLHF.

The chain has TRBV5-4 and TRBJ1-6; a weak D match, TRBD1 (6 bases). The CDR3 totals 12 residues. Trimming removed 5 bases at V and 14 bases at J, with 14 bases between. The germline V gene encodes CDR1 SGHNT and CDR2 YYREEE (reference sequence). The CDR3 DNA is TGTGCCAGCAGGATAAGGGGGGAGGCCCTCCACTTT. Encoded protein: CASRIRGEALHF.

This chain connects TRBV28 to TRBJ2-6; TRBD1 matches at 9 bases. The CDR3 totals 15 residues. The junction had 2 bases not matched to a gene; V was cut back by 6 bases and J by 2 bases. In germline, CDR1 is MDHEN, CDR2 SYDVKM. The CDR3 bases are TGTGCCAGCAGCCGGACAGGGGCTGGGGCCAACGTCCTGACTTTC. Its protein product is CASSRTGAGANVLTF.

J is TRBJ2-7 and V is TRBV7-9; D gene unclear. Trimming stripped 1 base from V and 3 bases from J, with 1 base between. The CDR3 consists of 11 residues. The germline gives CDR1 SEHNR, CDR2 FQNEAQ (reference sequence). CDR3 bases: TGTGCCAGCAGCTTAGACTACGAGCAGTACTTC. It is translated as CASSLDYEQYF.

This clone has more than one count but fewer than ten. The gene calls are TRBV28 and TRBJ2-2; D is undetermined. The CDR3 covers 11 residues. Trimming stripped 10 bases from V and 17 bases from J, with 20 bases between. Germline V gives CDR1 MDHEN, CDR2 SYDVKM. The DNA of the CDR3 is TGTGCCACCCTTCTATCTTGGTCCTTCTTTTTT. Translating it yields CATLLSWSFFF.

In its sample, this clone was seen a few times. V gene TRBV19 combines with J gene TRBJ2-7; 8 bases align to TRBD2. The CDR3 totals 15 residues. Looked up from germline, CDR1 is LNHDA and CDR2 is SQIVND (reference sequence). The V and J ends lost 3 bases and 5 bases, in that order; junction bases with no gene match: 9. The CDR3 DNA follows: TGTGCCAGTAGTATTAGCGGGATAACGGTAAACGAGCAGTACTTC. This sequence encodes CASSISGITVNEQYF.